Reported below is one TCR beta chain. The antigen is undetermined. The data derive from a study of T cells in Graves' hyperthyroidism and ophthalmopathy. The CDR3 is 13 amino acids. The germline V and J ends were trimmed by 5 bases and 7 bases, with 12 bases remaining between them. Germline loops: CDR1 MNHNS, CDR2 SASEGT. The TCR beta CDR3 regions underwent amplification using RNA transcripts as the source. First-round RT-PCR of the TCR CDR3 relied on the HTBI primer set. TCRdb re-derived calls from the multiplex PCR reads in MiXCR, one entry per CDR3 protein. In the table there are 700,000 or so distinct CDR3 sequences, about a sixth of which are singletons. General study points: Ophthalmopathy and stable hyperthyroidism were told apart by a 13 V-J model.

The J gene is TRBJ1-5, the V gene TRBV6-1, with D perhaps matching TRBD1 (5 bases). The TCR was taken from a man in his late teens or twenties with Graves' hyperthyroidism. Source material: blood. The CDR3 nucleotides read TGTGCCAGCAGTCGGGGGGATCGGCAGCCCCAGCATTTT. It codes for CASSRGDRQPQHF.